Sequencing of this T cell receptor (beta chain) was carried out in a study of CD8 T cells in ankylosing spondylitis (dated by TCRdb to about 2017). Notes on the research overall: The study set out to find disease-linked TCR variants by profiling T cell receptor beta repertoires in ankylosing spondylitis patients and healthy donors. In total, the full study cohort was made up of over a hundred healthy donors and 25 or so ankylosing spondylitis patients. Peripheral blood was sampled, and synovial fluid was also collected from ankylosing spondylitis patients. The research as a whole found: Some motif variants had previously been reported in the synovial fluid and blood of reactive arthritis patients, which suggests shared mechanisms of disease initiation. The disease-linked clones were reported to be significantly enriched in matched synovial fluid samples from ankylosing spondylitis patients. Blood from ankylosing spondylitis patients appeared to be characterized by a TCR beta motif composed of several highly homologous amino acid variants. The disease-linked clones showed a CD8+ phenotype and occurred at relatively low frequencies in peripheral blood.

Concerning this clonotype: Its recognized antigen is unknown. Base quality data are lacking; no much larger clone is found one base away.

Instrument on record: Illumina HiSeq 2500. Quantitative 5'-RACE with molecular barcodes was the method used to prepare the TCR beta libraries. Processing in the source paper ran as follows. A new computational method, built on a probabilistic model of VDJ rearrangement, was used to identify disease-linked TCR variants. Using fastp trimming at Q25 and MiXCR clonotype assembly, TCRdb reanalyzed the public sequencing data and kept in-frame beta chains. CDR3 protein sequences are deduplicated, and each keeps its most common genes and DNA. TCRdb's processing, not the authors', yielded these V and J calls. Across this sample there are about 270,000 distinct CDR3 sequences, with roughly 32% seen only once. The ten largest make up roughly 4.2% of the sample. The CDR3 spans 10 residues, from the cysteine through the phenylalanine. Only CDR3 DNA remains: 30 bases, in frame from the first base. In the germline V gene (reference sequence), CDR1 corresponds to DFQATT and CDR2 to SNEGSKA. The junction shows trimming of 4 bases on V and 4 bases on J, plus 2 bases between the germline ends.

The sample was blood, either unsorted or a sorted T cell fraction (not recorded which). This receptor was obtained from a male donor with ankylosing spondylitis or in good health (not recorded which). Rearrangement joined TRBV20-1 to TRBJ2-1; too little of a D gene remains to name it. The DNA reads TGCAGTGCTAAATACAATGAGCAGTTCTTC. Translated, this gives CSAKYNEQFF.